This is a list of T cell receptor beta chains from one sample in a study of blood T cell repertoires in COVID-19. The method was immunoSEQ multiplex PCR; TCRdb's version includes in-frame clones alone and lacks a portion of them. The table has tens of thousands of clones, 70% to 90% seen once. The sequenced material came from peripheral blood. Receptor source: a human donor in a cohort sampled during active COVID-19. Each CDR3 is given with its conserved first and last residue. The order of the fields is CDR3 length, V gene, D gene, clone size, J gene, CDR3 protein, CDR3 DNA. The D gene is left open where the match is weak. For some rows the clone size is stated as once, few or many, or as a class when expanded; others skip it.

length: 15
V: TRBV5-4
D: TRBD1
size: NA
J: TRBJ1-4
CDR3: CASSLTGATNEKLFF
DNA: TGTGCCAGCAGCCTTACAGGGGCAACTAATGAAAAACTGTTTTTT

length: 13
V: TRBV11-2
D: NA
size: NA
J: TRBJ1-3
CDR3: CASSFLLGNTIYF
DNA: TGTGCCAGCAGCTTCCTTCTAGGAAACACCATATATTTT

length: 16
V: TRBV28
D: NA
size: NA
J: TRBJ1-2
CDR3: CASSLLAGRRGGDYTF
DNA: TGTGCCAGCAGTCTATTAGCCGGACGCAGGGGCGGCGACTACACCTTC

length: 14
V: TRBV7-2
D: NA
size: NA
J: TRBJ1-1
CDR3: CATTLGQGGTEAFF
DNA: TGTGCCACCACCCTGGGGCAGGGTGGCACTGAAGCTTTCTTT

length: 15
V: TRBV11-2
D: NA
size: NA
J: TRBJ2-6
CDR3: CASSRAGSGANVLTF
DNA: TGTGCCAGCAGCCGCGCAGGCTCTGGGGCCAACGTCCTGACTTTC

length: 13
V: TRBV5-4
D: NA
size: NA
J: TRBJ2-3
CDR3: CASGDRSTDTQYF
DNA: TGTGCCAGCGGCGACAGGAGCACAGATACGCAGTATTTT

length: 14
V: TRBV18
D: NA
size: NA
J: TRBJ1-4
CDR3: CASSPGETELKLFF
DNA: TGTGCCAGCTCACCAGGGGAGACGGAGTTAAAACTGTTTTTT

length: 15
V: TRBV5-1
D: NA
size: once
J: TRBJ1-6
CDR3: CASTTTGNPDSPLHF
DNA: TGCGCCAGCACCACGACGGGGAACCCCGATTCACCCCTCCACTTT

length: 19
V: TRBV3-1/TRBV3-2
D: TRBD1
size: NA
J: TRBJ2-6
CDR3: CASSQHRDRGESGANVLTF
DNA: TGTGCCAGCAGCCAACACCGGGACAGGGGGGAGTCTGGGGCCAACGTCCTGACTTTC

length: 14
V: TRBV2
D: NA
size: NA
J: TRBJ2-3
CDR3: CASSVVRLTDTQYF
DNA: TGTGCCAGCAGCGTGGTACGGTTGACAGATACGCAGTATTTT

length: 17
V: TRBV6-2/TRBV6-3
D: NA
size: NA
J: TRBJ1-5
CDR3: CASSYVMGRNSNQPQHF
DNA: TGTGCCAGCAGTTACGTAATGGGGAGGAATAGCAATCAGCCCCAGCATTTT

length: 11
V: TRBV7-2
D: NA
size: NA
J: TRBJ1-1
CDR3: CASGRETEAFF
DNA: TGTGCCAGCGGGCGGGAAACTGAAGCTTTCTTT

length: 13
V: TRBV11-2
D: NA
size: NA
J: TRBJ2-5
CDR3: CASSLGGHETQYF
DNA: TGTGCCAGCAGCTTAGGGGGGCATGAGACCCAGTACTTC

length: 14
V: TRBV28
D: NA
size: NA
J: TRBJ2-7
CDR3: CASSFIQGIYEQYF
DNA: TGTGCCAGCAGTTTCATACAGGGTATCTACGAGCAGTACTTC

length: 17
V: TRBV2
D: TRBD2
size: NA
J: TRBJ2-1
CDR3: CASNREAGAGGYNEQFF
DNA: TGTGCCAGCAATCGGGAGGCAGGGGCGGGGGGCTACAATGAGCAGTTCTTC

length: 15
V: TRBV19
D: NA
size: NA
J: TRBJ2-1
CDR3: CASSIGRGPYNEQFF
DNA: TGTGCCAGTAGTATAGGCAGGGGCCCATACAATGAGCAGTTCTTC

length: 15
V: TRBV19
D: NA
size: once
J: TRBJ2-3
CDR3: CASSGSAGFTDTQYF
DNA: TGTGCCAGTAGCGGGAGCGCGGGGTTCACAGATACGCAGTATTTT

length: 13
V: TRBV7-3
D: TRBD1
size: NA
J: TRBJ2-5
CDR3: CASSPGQGETQYF
DNA: TGTGCCAGCAGCCCCGGACAGGGTGAGACCCAGTACTTC

length: 15
V: TRBV5-6
D: NA
size: few
J: TRBJ1-5
CDR3: CASRGGGRYNQPQHF
DNA: TGTGCCAGCAGGGGCGGGGGACGGTATAATCAGCCCCAGCATTTT

length: 15
V: TRBV7-3
D: TRBD2
size: few
J: TRBJ2-3
CDR3: CASSLMGTSSDTQYF
DNA: TGTGCCAGCAGCTTAATGGGGACTAGTTCAGATACGCAGTATTTT

length: 16
V: TRBV6-6
D: TRBD2
size: NA
J: TRBJ2-7
CDR3: CASSWKSGGTAYEQYF
DNA: TGTGCCAGCAGTTGGAAGAGCGGGGGCACCGCCTACGAGCAGTACTTC

length: 14
V: TRBV7-2
D: TRBD1
size: NA
J: TRBJ2-7
CDR3: CASSLRDRAYEQYF
DNA: TGTGCCAGCAGCTTAAGGGACAGGGCCTACGAGCAGTACTTC

length: 15
V: TRBV4-1
D: NA
size: NA
J: TRBJ2-1
CDR3: CASSTPTSSYNEQFF
DNA: TGCGCCAGTTCAACCCCAACTAGCTCCTACAATGAGCAGTTCTTC

length: 13
V: TRBV2
D: TRBD1
size: NA
J: TRBJ1-6
CDR3: CASSTDRGESLHF
DNA: TGTGCCAGCAGTACGGACAGGGGGGAATCCCTCCACTTT

length: 14
V: TRBV28
D: NA
size: NA
J: TRBJ1-1
CDR3: CASRERAANTEAFF
DNA: TGTGCCAGCAGGGAGAGGGCGGCGAACACTGAAGCTTTCTTT

length: 15
V: TRBV5-1
D: TRBD1
size: NA
J: TRBJ2-4
CDR3: CASRPGQFHSDIQYF
DNA: TGCGCCAGCAGACCGGGACAGTTCCATTCCGACATTCAGTACTTC

length: 14
V: TRBV5-1
D: NA
size: NA
J: TRBJ1-2
CDR3: CASSLLSPGVGYTF
DNA: TGCGCCAGCAGCTTGTTGTCTCCAGGGGTTGGCTACACCTTC